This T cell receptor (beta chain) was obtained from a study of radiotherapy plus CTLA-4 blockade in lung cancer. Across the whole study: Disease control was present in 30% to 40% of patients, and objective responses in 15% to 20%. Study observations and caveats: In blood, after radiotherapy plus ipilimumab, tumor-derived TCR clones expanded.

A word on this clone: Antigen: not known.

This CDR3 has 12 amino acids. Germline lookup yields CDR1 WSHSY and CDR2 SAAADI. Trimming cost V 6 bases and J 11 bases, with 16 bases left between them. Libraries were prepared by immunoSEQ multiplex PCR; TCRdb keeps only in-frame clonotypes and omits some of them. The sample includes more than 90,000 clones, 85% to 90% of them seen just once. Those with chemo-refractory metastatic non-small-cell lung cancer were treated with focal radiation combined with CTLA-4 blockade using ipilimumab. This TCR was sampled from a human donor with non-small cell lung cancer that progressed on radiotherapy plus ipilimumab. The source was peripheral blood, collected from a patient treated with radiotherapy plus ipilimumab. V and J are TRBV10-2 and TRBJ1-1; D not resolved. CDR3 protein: CASSGGPTSAFF. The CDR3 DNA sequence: TGCGCCAGCAGCGGTGGCCCGACCTCGGCTTTCTTT.